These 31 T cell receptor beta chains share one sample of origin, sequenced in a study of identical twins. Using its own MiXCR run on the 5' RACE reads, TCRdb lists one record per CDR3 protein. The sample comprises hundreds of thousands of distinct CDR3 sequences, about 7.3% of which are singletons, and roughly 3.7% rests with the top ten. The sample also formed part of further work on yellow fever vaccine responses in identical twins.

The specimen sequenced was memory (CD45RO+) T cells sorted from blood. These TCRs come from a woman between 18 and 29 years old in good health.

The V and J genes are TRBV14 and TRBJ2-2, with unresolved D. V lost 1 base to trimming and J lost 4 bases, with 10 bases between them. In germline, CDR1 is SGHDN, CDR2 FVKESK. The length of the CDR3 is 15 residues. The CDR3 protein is CASSQVASSTGELFF. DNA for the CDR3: TGTGCCAGCAGCCAAGTGGCCTCCTCCACCGGGGAGCTGTTTTTT.

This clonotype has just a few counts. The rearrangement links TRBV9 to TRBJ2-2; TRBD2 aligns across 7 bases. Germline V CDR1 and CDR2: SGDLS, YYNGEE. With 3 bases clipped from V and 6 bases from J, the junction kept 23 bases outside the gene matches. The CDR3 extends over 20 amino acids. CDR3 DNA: TGTGCCAGCAGCGCTCCCTCAGCGCTAACTAGACTAGCCGCTGCCGGGGAGCTGTTTTTT. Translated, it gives CASSAPSALTRLAAAGELFF. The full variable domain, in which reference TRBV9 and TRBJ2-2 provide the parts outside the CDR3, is DSGVTQTPKHLITATGQRVTLRCSPRSGDLSVYWYQQSLDQGLQFLIQYYNGEERAKGNILERFSAQQFPDLHSELNLSSLELGDSALYFCASSAPSALTRLAAAGELFFGEGSRLTVL.

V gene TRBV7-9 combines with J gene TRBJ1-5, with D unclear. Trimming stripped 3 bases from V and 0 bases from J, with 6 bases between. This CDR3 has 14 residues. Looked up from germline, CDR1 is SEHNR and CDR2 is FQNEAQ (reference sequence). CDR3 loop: CASSLSDSNQPQHF. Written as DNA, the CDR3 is TGTGCCAGCAGCTTGTCCGATAGCAATCAGCCCCAGCATTTT.

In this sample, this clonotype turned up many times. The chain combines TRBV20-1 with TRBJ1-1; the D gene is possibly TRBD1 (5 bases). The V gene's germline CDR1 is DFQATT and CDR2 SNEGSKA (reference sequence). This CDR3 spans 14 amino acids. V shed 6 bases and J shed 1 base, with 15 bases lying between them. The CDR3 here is CSATETARNTEAFF. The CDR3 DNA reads TGCAGTGCAACCGAGACAGCTCGGAACACTGAAGCTTTCTTT.

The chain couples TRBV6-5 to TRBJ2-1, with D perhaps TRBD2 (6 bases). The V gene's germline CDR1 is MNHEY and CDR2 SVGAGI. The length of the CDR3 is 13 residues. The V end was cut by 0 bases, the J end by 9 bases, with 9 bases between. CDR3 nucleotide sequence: TGTGCCAGCAGTTACTCTGGGGGGAGTGAGCAGTTCTTC. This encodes CASSYSGGSEQFF.

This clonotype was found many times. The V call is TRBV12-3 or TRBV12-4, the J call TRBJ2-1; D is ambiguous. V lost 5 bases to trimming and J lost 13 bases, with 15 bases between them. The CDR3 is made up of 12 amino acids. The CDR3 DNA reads TGTGCCAGCAGTAAACAGACCCTCGTTCAGTTCTTC. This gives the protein CASSKQTLVQFF.

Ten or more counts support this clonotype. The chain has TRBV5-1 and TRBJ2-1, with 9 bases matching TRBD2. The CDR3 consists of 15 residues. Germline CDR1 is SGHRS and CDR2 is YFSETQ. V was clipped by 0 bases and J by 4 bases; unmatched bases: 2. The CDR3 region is CASSLVAGEYNEQFF. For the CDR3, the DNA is TGCGCCAGCAGCTTGGTAGCGGGAGAATACAATGAGCAGTTCTTC.

Here the CDR3 DNA reads TGCAGCGTTGGGGCGGCCAGCGCCTACGAGCAGTACTTC. Its protein product is CSVGAASAYEQYF. J is TRBJ2-7 and V is TRBV29-1; the D is unclear. Trimming removed 4 bases from V and 2 bases from J, with 12 bases in between. Per the germline V gene, CDR1 is SQVTM and CDR2 is ANQGSEA. This CDR3 spans 13 amino acids.

DNA for the CDR3: TGTGCCAGCAGTGAACAGGGTACGGGCAATCAGCCCCAGCATTTT. Encoded protein: CASSEQGTGNQPQHF. The J gene is TRBJ1-5, the V gene TRBV2; D is perhaps TRBD1 (5 bases). The germline V and J ends were trimmed by 2 bases and 2 bases, with 10 bases remaining between them. The germline CDR1 and CDR2 sequences are SNHLY and FYNNEI. There are 15 residues in the CDR3.

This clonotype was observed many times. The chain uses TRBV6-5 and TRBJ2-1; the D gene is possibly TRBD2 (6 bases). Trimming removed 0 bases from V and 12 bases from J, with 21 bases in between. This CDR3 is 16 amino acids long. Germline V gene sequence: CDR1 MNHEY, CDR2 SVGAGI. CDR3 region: CASSYSPPASGATQFF. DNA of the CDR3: TGTGCCAGCAGTTACTCTCCCCCCGCGTCGGGAGCGACGCAGTTCTTC.

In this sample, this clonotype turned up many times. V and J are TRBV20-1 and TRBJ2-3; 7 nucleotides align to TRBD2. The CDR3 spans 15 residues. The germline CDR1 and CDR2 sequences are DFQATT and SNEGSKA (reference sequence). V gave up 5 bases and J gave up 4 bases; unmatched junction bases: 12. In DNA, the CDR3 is TGCAGTGCTCCTCTAGCGGCCGGGCCTCCAGATACGCAGTATTTT. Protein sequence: CSAPLAAGPPDTQYF.

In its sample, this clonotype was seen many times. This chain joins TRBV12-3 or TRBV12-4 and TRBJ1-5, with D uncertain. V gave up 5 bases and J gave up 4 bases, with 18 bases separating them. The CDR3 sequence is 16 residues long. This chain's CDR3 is CASSPFSPRSNQPQHF. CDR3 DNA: TGTGCCAGCAGTCCCTTTAGTCCCAGGTCTAATCAGCCCCAGCATTTT.

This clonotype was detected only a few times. This chain's CDR3 is CSARSGTSGRGIYEQYF. In DNA form, the CDR3 reads TGCAGTGCTAGGTCGGGGACTAGCGGGAGGGGAATCTACGAGCAGTACTTC. This chain joins TRBV20-1 and TRBJ2-7, with 16 nucleotides matching TRBD2. The V gene end was trimmed by 3 bases and the J gene end by 3 bases; junction bases not matched to a gene: 8. The length of the CDR3 is 17 residues. Germline lookup yields CDR1 DFQATT and CDR2 SNEGSKA (reference sequence).

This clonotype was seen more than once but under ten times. The CDR3: CASSHRDRESSEQYF. The CDR3 region has the DNA TGTGCCAGCAGCCACCGGGACAGGGAGAGTTCCGAGCAGTACTTC. The gene calls are TRBV3-1 and TRBJ2-7; 9 nucleotides align to TRBD1. Germline V lookup: CDR1 LGHDT, CDR2 YNNKEL (reference sequence). CDR3 length: 15 residues. J was trimmed by 6 bases and V by 3 bases; bases with no gene match: 9.

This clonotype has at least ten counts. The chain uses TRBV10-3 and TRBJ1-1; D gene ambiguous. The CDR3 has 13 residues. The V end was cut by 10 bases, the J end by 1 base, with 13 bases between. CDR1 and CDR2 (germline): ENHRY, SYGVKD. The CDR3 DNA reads TGTGCCAGCGGAACACATCCGAACACTGAAGCTTTCTTT. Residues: CASGTHPNTEAFF.

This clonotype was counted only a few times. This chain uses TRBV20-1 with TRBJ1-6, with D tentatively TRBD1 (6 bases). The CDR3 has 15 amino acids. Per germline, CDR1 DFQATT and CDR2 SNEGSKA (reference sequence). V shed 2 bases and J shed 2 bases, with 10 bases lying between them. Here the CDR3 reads CSARNRQAYNSPLHF. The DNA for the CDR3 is TGCAGTGCTAGAAACCGACAGGCCTATAATTCACCCCTCCACTTT.

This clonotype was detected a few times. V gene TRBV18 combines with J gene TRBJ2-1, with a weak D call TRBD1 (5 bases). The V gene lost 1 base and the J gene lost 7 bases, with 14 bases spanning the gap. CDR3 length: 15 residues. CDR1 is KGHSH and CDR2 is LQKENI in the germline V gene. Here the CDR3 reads CASSPRGGVQNEQFF. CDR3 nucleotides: TGTGCCAGCTCACCACGGGGCGGTGTTCAAAATGAGCAGTTCTTC.

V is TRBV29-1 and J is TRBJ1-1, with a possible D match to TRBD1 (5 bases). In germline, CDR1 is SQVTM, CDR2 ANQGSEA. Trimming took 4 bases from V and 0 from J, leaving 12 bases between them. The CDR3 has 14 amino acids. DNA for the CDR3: TGCAGCGTTGCGGGGCGCGGAATGAACACTGAAGCTTTCTTT. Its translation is CSVAGRGMNTEAFF.

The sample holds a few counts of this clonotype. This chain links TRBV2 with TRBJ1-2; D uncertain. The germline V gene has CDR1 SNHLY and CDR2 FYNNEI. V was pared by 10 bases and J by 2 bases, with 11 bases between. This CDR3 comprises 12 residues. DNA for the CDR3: TGTGCCACCTCATCGGTGAACTATGGCTACACCTTC. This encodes CATSSVNYGYTF.

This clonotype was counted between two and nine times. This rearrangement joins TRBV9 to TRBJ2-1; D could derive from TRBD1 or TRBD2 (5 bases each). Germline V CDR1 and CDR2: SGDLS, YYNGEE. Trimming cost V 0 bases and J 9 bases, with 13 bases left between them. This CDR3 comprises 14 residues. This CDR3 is CASSVGDPASEQFF. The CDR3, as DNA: TGTGCCAGCAGCGTAGGGGACCCCGCGAGTGAGCAGTTCTTC.

The CDR3 DNA reads as TGTGCCAGCAGCTCAGTCTCGGGACAGGGGGCGACCCAGTACTTC. Translated, it gives CASSSVSGQGATQYF. The chain links TRBV11-2 to TRBJ2-5; TRBD1 matches 12 bases. CDR3 size: 15 residues. Germline assignment: CDR1 SGHAT and CDR2 FQNNGV. After removal of 4 bases from V and 7 bases from J, the junction contained 7 bases not matched to a gene.

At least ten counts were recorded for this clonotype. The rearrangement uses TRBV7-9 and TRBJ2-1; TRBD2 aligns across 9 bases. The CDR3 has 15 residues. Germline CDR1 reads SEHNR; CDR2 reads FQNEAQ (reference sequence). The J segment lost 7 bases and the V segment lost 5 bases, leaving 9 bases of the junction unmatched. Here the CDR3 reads CASSNSGSGGNEQFF. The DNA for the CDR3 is TGTGCCAGCAGCAATAGCGGGAGCGGGGGTAATGAGCAGTTCTTC.

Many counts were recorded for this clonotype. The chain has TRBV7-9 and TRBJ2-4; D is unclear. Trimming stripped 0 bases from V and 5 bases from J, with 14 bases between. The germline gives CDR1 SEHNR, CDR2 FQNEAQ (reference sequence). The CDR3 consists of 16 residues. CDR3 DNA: TGTGCCAGCAGCTTAGCGCGAGATACTAACCAAAACATTCAGTACTTC. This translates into CASSLARDTNQNIQYF. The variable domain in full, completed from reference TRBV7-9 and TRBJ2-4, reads DTGVSQNPRHKITKRGQNVTFRCDPISEHNRLYWYRQTLGQGPEFLTYFQNEAQLEKSRLLSDRFSAERPKGSFSTLEIQRTEQGDSAMYLCASSLARDTNQNIQYFGAGTRLSVL.

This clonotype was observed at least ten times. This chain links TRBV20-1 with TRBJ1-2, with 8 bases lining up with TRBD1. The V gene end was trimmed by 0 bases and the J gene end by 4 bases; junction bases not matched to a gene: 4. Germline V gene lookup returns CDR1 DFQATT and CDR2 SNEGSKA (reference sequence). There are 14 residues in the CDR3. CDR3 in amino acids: CSARDWDRSYGYTF. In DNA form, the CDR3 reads TGCAGTGCTAGAGATTGGGACAGGTCCTATGGCTACACCTTC.

CDR3 nucleotide sequence: TGTGCCAGCAGCCGCACGAGCAATGAGCAGTTCTTC. Encoded protein: CASSRTSNEQFF. The chain is built from TRBV28 and TRBJ2-1; no definite D call. Germline V gives CDR1 MDHEN, CDR2 SYDVKM. The CDR3 contains 12 residues. Trimming pared 6 bases from V and 6 bases from J, leaving 9 bases between.

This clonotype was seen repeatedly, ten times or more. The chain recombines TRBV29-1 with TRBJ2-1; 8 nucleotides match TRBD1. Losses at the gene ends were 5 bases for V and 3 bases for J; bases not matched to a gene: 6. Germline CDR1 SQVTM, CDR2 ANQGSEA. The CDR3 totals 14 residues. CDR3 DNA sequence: TGCAGCGTTACCCCAGGACAGGGCTACAATGAGCAGTTCTTC. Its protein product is CSVTPGQGYNEQFF.

CDR3 region: CASSLSSGSLFYEQYF. The CDR3 DNA reads as TGTGCCAGCAGCTTATCCAGCGGGAGTTTATTCTACGAGCAGTACTTC. The rearrangement joins TRBV7-2 to TRBJ2-7; 8 positions agree with TRBD2. Per germline, CDR1 SGHTA and CDR2 FQGNSA. Trimming cost V 2 bases and J 3 bases; bases outside gene matches: 9. The CDR3 spans 16 residues.

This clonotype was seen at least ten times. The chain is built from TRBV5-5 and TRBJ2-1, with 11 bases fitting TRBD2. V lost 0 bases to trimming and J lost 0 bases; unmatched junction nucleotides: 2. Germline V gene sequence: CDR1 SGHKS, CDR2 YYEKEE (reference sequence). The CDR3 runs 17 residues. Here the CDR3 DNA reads TGTGCCAGCAGCTTGGAGACTAGCGGGAACTCCTACAATGAGCAGTTCTTC. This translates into CASSLETSGNSYNEQFF.

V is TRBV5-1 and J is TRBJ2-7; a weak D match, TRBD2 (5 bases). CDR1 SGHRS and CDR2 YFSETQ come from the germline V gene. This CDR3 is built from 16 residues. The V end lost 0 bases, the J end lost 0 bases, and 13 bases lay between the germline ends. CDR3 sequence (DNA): TGCGCCAGCAGCTTGGCCTCAGTAGCGAGCTCCTACGAGCAGTACTTC. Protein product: CASSLASVASSYEQYF.

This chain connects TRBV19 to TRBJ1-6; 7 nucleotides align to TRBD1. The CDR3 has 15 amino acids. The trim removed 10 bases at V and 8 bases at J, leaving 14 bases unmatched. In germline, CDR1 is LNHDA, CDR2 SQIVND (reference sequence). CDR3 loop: CATSFLQGNDSPLHF. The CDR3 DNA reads TGTGCCACTAGCTTTCTACAGGGGAACGATTCACCCCTCCACTTT. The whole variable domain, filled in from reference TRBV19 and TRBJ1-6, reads DGGITQSPKYLFRKEGQNVTLSCEQNLNHDAMYWYRQDPGQGLRLIYYSQIVNDFQKGDIAEGYSVSREKKESFPLTVTSAQKNPTAFYLCATSFLQGNDSPLHFGNGTRLTVT.

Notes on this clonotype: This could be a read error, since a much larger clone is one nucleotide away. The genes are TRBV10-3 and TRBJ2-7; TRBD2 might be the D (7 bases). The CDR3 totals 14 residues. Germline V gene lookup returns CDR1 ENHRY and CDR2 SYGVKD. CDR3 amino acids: CAVSGGGGAYEQYF. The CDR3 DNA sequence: TGTGCCGTCAGTGGCGGAGGGGGGGCCTACGAGCAGTACTTC.